The 9 T cell receptor beta chains reported below all come from one sample, sequenced in a study of T cells in Graves' hyperthyroidism and ophthalmopathy. RNA transcripts provided the source from which TCR beta CDR3 regions were amplified. RT-PCR in the first round (using the HTBI primer set) targeted the TCR CDR3. TCRdb passed the multiplex PCR reads through MiXCR, listing each CDR3 protein once. This table has about 600,000 distinct CDR3 sequences, approximately 16% appearing once. The sequenced material came from blood. These receptors were collected from a woman in her 40s with Graves' ophthalmopathy.

In its sample, this clonotype was seen many times. The V gene is TRBV27, the J gene TRBJ2-7; 7 positions match TRBD1. The CDR3 runs to 14 residues. Trimming removed 3 bases from V and 7 bases from J; junction bases left unmatched: 9. The germline V gene has CDR1 MNHEY and CDR2 SMNVEV (reference sequence). This CDR3 reads CASSFMSGGPEQYF. CDR3 nucleotides: TGTGCCAGCAGTTTTATGTCAGGGGGTCCTGAGCAGTACTTC.

This clonotype was counted at least ten times. The rearrangement joins TRBV20-1 to TRBJ2-3; D remains ambiguous. Per germline, CDR1 DFQATT and CDR2 SNEGSKA (reference sequence). This CDR3 spans 12 amino acids. V shed 4 bases and J shed 6 bases, with 11 bases lying between them. The CDR3 sequence is CSATSTRDTQYF. CDR3 DNA: TGCAGTGCTACTTCCACCAGGGATACGCAGTATTTT.

There are a few counts of this clonotype. The gene calls are TRBV19 and TRBJ2-5; the match to TRBD2 covers 10 bases. Per germline, CDR1 LNHDA and CDR2 SQIVND (reference sequence). This CDR3 has 17 residues. V was pared by 5 bases and J by 5 bases, with 14 bases of the junction left unmatched. The CDR3: CASSPSSGRALVETQYF. As DNA, the CDR3 is TGTGCCAGTAGTCCTTCTAGCGGGAGAGCCTTGGTGGAGACCCAGTACTTC.

This clonotype appeared many times. This chain links TRBV20-1 with TRBJ2-3; perhaps TRBD2 as D (6 bases). Germline lookup yields CDR1 DFQATT and CDR2 SNEGSKA (reference sequence). Trimming removed 3 bases from V and 5 bases from J, with 12 bases in between. The CDR3 contains 13 residues. CDR3 sequence reads: CSASPGRLDTQYF. In nucleotides, the CDR3 is TGCAGTGCTAGCCCGGGGAGGTTAGATACGCAGTATTTT.

This clonotype has at least ten counts. The genes are TRBV7-9 and TRBJ1-2; the D is unclear. The germline V gene encodes CDR1 SEHNR and CDR2 FQNEAQ (reference sequence). This CDR3 spans 14 amino acids. The ends were cut back, 1 base at V and 0 bases at J, with 6 bases in the middle. DNA of the CDR3: TGTGCCAGCAGCTTAGTGACGTCTAACTATGGCTACACCTTC. Its protein is CASSLVTSNYGYTF.

This chain connects TRBV28 to TRBJ2-1; 8 bases are shared with TRBD2. The CDR3 totals 17 residues. Germline V gene lookup returns CDR1 MDHEN and CDR2 SYDVKM. Unmatched junction bases numbered 9, after V lost 0 bases and J lost 5 bases. CDR3 residues: CASSLWEGRGADNEQFF. In DNA, the CDR3 is TGTGCCAGCAGTTTATGGGAGGGGCGGGGGGCGGACAATGAGCAGTTCTTC.

At least ten counts were recorded for this clonotype. The rearrangement links TRBV18 to TRBJ2-7; 10 nucleotides line up with TRBD2. Unmatched junction bases numbered 4, after V lost 2 bases and J lost 0 bases. CDR1 is KGHSH, CDR2 LQKENI, per germline. The CDR3 totals 16 residues. CDR3 bases: TGTGCCAGCTCACCAAAGGGGACTAGCGTCTCCTACGAGCAGTACTTC. It translates to CASSPKGTSVSYEQYF.

This clonotype was detected only a few times. The rearrangement uses TRBV2 and TRBJ2-3, with unresolved D. In germline, CDR1 is SNHLY, CDR2 FYNNEI. V lost 3 bases and J lost 0, with 10 bases in between. This CDR3 contains 15 residues. CDR3 sequence (DNA): TGTGCCAGCAGTGAGGAGCGCCTTAGCACAGATACGCAGTATTTT. Amino acids: CASSEERLSTDTQYF.

This clonotype was observed at least ten times. The rearrangement joins TRBV2 to TRBJ2-5; 7 nucleotides line up with TRBD1. Looked up from germline, CDR1 is SNHLY and CDR2 is FYNNEI. V shed 6 bases and J 3 bases; nucleotides not matched to a gene: 4. The CDR3 sequence is 13 residues long. The CDR3 here is CASRTGMEETQYF. The CDR3 DNA reads as TGTGCCAGCAGGACAGGGATGGAAGAGACCCAGTACTTC.